This T cell receptor beta chain was found in a study of cytomegalovirus exposure and HLA in healthy donors. The CDR3 extends over 14 amino acids. Germline lookup yields CDR1 MNHNS and CDR2 SASEGT. Trimming at V came to 8 bases and at J to 0 bases, leaving 2 bases not matched to a gene. This table comes from immunoSEQ multiplex PCR, and its TCRdb copy is limited to in-frame clones, with some not included. The repertoire holds 200,000 or so clones, with approximately 80% as singletons. Study-wide points: Reports indicated that the classifier achieved high specificity and sensitivity in diagnosing cytomegalovirus status.

About this clone: Its specificity is unknown.

This sequence originates from a man in his late teens or twenties in good health and CMV-seropositive. The sample was PBMCs. The chain has TRBV6-1 and TRBJ2-1; the match to TRBD1 covers 9 bases. The CDR3 DNA sequence: TGTGCCAGCGGGACAGGGAGCTCCTACAATGAGCAGTTCTTC. Its protein is CASGTGSSYNEQFF.